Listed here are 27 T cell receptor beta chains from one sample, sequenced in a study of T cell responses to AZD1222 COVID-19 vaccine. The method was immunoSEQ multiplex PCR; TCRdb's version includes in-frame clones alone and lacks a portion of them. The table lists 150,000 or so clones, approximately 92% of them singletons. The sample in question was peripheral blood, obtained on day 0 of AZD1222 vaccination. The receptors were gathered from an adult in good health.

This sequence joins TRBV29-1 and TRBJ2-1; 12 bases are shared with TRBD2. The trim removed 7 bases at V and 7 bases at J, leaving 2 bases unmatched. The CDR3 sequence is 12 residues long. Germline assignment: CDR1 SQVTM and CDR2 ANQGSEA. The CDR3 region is CSETSGSNEQFF. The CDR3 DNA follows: TGCAGCGAGACTAGCGGGAGTAATGAGCAGTTCTTC.

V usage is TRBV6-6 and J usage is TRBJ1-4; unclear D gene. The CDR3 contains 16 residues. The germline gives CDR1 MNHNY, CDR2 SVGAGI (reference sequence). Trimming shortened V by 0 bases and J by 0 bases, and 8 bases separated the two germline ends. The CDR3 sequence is CASSYSFEATNEKLFF. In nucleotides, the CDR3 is TGTGCCAGCAGTTACTCGTTTGAAGCAACTAATGAAAAACTGTTTTTT.

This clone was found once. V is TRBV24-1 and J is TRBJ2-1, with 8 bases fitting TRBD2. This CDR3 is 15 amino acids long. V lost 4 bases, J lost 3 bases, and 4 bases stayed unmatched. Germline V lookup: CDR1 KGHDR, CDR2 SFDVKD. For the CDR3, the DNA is TGTGCCACCAGTGACCTAAGCGGGGGCTACAATGAGCAGTTCTTC. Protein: CATSDLSGGYNEQFF.

The CDR3 coding sequence is TGTGCCAGCAGCGAATCCCTCGGACTAGCCTTAGGTGATGAGCAGTTCTTC. This translates into CASSESLGLALGDEQFF. V gene TRBV7-9 combines with J gene TRBJ2-1, with 8 nucleotides matching TRBD2. V gave up 5 bases and J gave up 8 bases; unmatched junction bases: 17. Germline V lookup: CDR1 SEHNR, CDR2 FQNEAQ (reference sequence). The CDR3 contains 17 residues.

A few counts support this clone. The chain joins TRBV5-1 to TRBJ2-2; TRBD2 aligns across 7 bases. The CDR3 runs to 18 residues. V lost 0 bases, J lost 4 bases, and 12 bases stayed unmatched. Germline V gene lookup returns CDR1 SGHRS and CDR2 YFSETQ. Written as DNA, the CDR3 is TGCGCCAGCAGCTTGGCGGCTAGCGGCCTTATTGGCACCGGGGAGCTGTTTTTT. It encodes CASSLAASGLIGTGELFF.

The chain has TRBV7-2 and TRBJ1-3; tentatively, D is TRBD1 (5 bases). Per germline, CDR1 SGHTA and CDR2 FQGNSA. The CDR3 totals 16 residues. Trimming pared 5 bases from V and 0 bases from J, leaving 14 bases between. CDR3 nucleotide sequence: TGTGCCAGCAGCCCGGGACCACTAGGCTCTGGAAACACCATATATTTT. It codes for CASSPGPLGSGNTIYF.

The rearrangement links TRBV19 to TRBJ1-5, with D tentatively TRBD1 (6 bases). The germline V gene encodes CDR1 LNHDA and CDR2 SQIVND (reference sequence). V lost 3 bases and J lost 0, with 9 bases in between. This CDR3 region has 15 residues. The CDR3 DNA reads TGTGCCAGTAGTATGACAGGTTATAGCAATCAGCCCCAGCATTTT. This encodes CASSMTGYSNQPQHF.

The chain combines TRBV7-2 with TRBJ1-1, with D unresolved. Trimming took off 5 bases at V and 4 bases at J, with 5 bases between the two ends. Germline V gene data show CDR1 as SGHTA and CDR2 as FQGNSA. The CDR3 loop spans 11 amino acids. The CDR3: CASSLSTEAFF. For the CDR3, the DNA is TGTGCCAGCAGCCTCTCCACTGAAGCTTTCTTT.

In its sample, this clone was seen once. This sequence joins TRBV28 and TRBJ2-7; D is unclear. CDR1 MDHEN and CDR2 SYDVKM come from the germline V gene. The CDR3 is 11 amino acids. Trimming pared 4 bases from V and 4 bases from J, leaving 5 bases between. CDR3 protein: CASSSSYEQYF. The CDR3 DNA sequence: TGTGCCAGCAGTTCGAGTTACGAGCAGTACTTC.

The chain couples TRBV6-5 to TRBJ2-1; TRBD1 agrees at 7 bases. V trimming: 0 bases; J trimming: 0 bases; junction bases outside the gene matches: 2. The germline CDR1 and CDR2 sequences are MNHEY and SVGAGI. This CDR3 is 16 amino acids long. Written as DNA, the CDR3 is TGTGCCAGCAGTTACTCGCAGGGGGACTCCTACAATGAGCAGTTCTTC. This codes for CASSYSQGDSYNEQFF.

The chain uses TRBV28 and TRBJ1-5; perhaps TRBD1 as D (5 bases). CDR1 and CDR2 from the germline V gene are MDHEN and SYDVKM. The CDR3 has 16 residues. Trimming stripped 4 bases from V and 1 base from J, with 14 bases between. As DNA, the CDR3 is TGTGCCAGCAGTTCGCCCGGACACCCCAGCAATCAGCCCCAGCATTTT. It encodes CASSSPGHPSNQPQHF.

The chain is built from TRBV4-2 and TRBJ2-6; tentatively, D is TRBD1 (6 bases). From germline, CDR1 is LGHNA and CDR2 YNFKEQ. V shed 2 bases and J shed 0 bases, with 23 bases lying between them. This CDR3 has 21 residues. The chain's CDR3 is CASSQFLIQGSPSSGANVLTF. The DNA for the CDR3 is TGTGCCAGCAGCCAATTCCTCATACAGGGCTCTCCGAGCTCTGGGGCCAACGTCCTGACTTTC.

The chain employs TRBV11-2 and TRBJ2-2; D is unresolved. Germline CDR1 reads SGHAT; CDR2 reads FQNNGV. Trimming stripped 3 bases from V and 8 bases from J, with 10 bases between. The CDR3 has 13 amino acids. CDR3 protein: CASSFLGLGELFF. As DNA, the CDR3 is TGTGCCAGCAGCTTCCTAGGGCTAGGGGAGCTGTTTTTT.

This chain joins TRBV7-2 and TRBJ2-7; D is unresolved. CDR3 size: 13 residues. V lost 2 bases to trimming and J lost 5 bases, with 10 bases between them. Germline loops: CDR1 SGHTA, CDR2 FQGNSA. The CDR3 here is CASSLSPQNEQYF. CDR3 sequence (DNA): TGTGCCAGCAGCTTATCCCCCCAGAACGAGCAGTACTTC.

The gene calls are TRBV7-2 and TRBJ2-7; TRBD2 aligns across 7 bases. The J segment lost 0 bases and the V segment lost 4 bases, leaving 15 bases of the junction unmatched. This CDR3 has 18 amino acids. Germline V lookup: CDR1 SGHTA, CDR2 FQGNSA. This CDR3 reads CASSSVRGGGPRSYEQYF. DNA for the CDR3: TGTGCCAGCAGCTCAGTTCGGGGCGGGGGTCCCCGCTCCTACGAGCAGTACTTC.

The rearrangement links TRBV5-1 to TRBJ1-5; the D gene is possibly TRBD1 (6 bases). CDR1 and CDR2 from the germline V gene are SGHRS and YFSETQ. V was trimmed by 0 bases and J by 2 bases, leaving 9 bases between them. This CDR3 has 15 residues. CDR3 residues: CASSLGTARNQPQHF. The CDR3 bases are TGCGCCAGCAGCTTGGGGACAGCCCGCAATCAGCCCCAGCATTTT. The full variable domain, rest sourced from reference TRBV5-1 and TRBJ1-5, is KAGVTQTPRYLIKTRGQQVTLSCSPISGHRSVSWYQQTPGQGLQFLFEYFSETQRNKGNFPGRFSGRQFSNSRSEMNVSTLELGDSALYLCASSLGTARNQPQHFGDGTRLSIL.

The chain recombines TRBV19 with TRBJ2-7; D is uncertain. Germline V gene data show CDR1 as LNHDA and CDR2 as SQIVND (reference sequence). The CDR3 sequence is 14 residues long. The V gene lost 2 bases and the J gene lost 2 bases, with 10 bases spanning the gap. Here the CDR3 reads CASSIQTGTYEQYF. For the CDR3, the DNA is TGTGCCAGTAGTATACAGACGGGCACCTACGAGCAGTACTTC.

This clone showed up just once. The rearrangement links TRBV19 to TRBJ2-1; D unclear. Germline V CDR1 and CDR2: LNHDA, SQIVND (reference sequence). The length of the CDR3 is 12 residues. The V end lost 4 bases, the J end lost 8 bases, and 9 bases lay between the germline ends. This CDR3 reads CASSTLGDEQFF. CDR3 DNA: TGTGCCAGTAGTACCCTGGGCGATGAGCAGTTCTTC. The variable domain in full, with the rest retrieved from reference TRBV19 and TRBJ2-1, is DGGITQSPKYLFRKEGQNVTLSCEQNLNHDAMYWYRQDPGQGLRLIYYSQIVNDFQKGDIAEGYSVSREKKESFPLTVTSAQKNPTAFYLCASSTLGDEQFFGPGTRLTVL.

CDR3 amino acids: CASSYTGGKETQYF. In DNA, the CDR3 is TGTGCCAGCAGCTATACGGGGGGGAAAGAGACCCAGTACTTC. V gene TRBV7-9 combines with J gene TRBJ2-5; 8 bases line up with TRBD2. V shed 4 bases and J 3 bases; nucleotides not matched to a gene: 4. Germline V gene data show CDR1 as SEHNR and CDR2 as FQNEAQ (reference sequence). The CDR3 runs to 14 residues.

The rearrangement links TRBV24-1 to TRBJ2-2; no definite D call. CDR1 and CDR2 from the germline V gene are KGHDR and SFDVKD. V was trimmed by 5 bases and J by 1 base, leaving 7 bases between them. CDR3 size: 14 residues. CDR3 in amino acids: CATSASRNTGELFF. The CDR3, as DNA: TGTGCCACCAGTGCTTCCAGGAACACCGGGGAGCTGTTTTTT.

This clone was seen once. The CDR3 here is CASSLDSHLGELFF. CDR3 DNA: TGTGCCAGCAGCTTGGACAGTCATCTCGGGGAGCTGTTTTTT. This chain joins TRBV11-2 and TRBJ2-2, with D possibly matching TRBD1 (6 bases). Germline CDR1 reads SGHAT; CDR2 reads FQNNGV. This CDR3 is built from 14 residues. V lost 3 bases and J lost 7, with 12 bases in between. The complete variable domain, with remaining parts taken from reference TRBV11-2 and TRBJ2-2, reads EAGVAQSPRYKIIEKRQSVAFWCNPISGHATLYWYQQILGQGPKLLIQFQNNGVVDDSQLPKDRFSAERLKGVDSTLKIQPAKLEDSAVYLCASSLDSHLGELFFGEGSRLTVL.

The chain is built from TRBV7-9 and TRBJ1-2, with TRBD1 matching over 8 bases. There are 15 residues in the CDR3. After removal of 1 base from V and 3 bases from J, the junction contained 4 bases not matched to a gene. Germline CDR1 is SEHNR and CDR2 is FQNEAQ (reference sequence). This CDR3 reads CASSLDRGQDYGYTF. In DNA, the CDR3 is TGTGCCAGCAGCTTAGATAGGGGACAGGACTATGGCTACACCTTC.

The CDR3 nucleotides read TGCGCCAGCAGCGACTACAGGAACACCGGGGAGCTGTTTTTT. Translated: CASSDYRNTGELFF. The rearrangement uses TRBV5-1 and TRBJ2-2, with TRBD2 as a possible D gene (5 bases). Germline V gene lookup returns CDR1 SGHRS and CDR2 YFSETQ. The ends were cut back, 4 bases at V and 1 base at J, with 8 bases in the middle. The CDR3 covers 14 residues.

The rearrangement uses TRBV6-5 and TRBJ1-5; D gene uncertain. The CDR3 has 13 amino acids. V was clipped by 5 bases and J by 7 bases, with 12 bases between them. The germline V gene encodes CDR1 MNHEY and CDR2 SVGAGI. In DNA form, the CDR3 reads TGTGCCAGCAGTACTGACGACCAGCAGCCCCAGCATTTT. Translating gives CASSTDDQQPQHF.

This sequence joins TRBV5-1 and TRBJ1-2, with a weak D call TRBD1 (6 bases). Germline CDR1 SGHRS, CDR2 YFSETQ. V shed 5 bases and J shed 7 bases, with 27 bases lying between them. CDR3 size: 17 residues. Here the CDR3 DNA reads TGCGCCAGCAGTCCAAGTGGGGGCCGGGGGTCTCGCTTTGGCTACACCTTC. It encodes CASSPSGGRGSRFGYTF.

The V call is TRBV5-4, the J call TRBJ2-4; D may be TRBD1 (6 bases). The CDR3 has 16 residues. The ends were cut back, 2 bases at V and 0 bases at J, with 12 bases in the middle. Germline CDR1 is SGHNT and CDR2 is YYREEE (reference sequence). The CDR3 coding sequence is TGTGCCAGCAGCTTCAGGGGCCCCCTAGCCAAAAACATTCAGTACTTC. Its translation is CASSFRGPLAKNIQYF.

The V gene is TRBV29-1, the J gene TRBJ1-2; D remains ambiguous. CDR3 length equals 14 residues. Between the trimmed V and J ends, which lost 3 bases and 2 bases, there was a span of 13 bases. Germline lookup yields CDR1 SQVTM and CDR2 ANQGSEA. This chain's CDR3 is CSVDDAGMNYGYTF. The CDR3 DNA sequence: TGCAGCGTTGACGATGCAGGAATGAACTATGGCTACACCTTC. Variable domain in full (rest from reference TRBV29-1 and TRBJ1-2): SAVISQKPSRDICQRGTSLTIQCQVDSQVTMMFWYRQQPGQSLTLIATANQGSEATYESGFVIDKFPISRPNLTFSTLTVSNMSPEDSSIYLCSVDDAGMNYGYTFGSGTRLTVV.